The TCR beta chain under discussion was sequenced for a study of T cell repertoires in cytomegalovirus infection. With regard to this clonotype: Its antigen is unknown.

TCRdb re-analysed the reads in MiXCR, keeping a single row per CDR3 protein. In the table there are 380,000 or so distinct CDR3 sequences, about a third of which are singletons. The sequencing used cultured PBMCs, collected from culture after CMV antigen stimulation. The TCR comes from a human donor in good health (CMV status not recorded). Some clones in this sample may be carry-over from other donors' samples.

The CDR3 bases are TGTGCCAGCAGCTTTCAGGCTAGCAATCAGCCCCAGCATTTT. Translating it yields CASSFQASNQPQHF. The chain is built from TRBV7-2 and TRBJ1-5; D call uncertain. Trimming shortened V by 3 bases and J by 0 bases, and 6 bases separated the two germline ends. The CDR3 extends over 14 amino acids. Germline assignment: CDR1 SGHTA and CDR2 FQGNSA.